This T cell receptor (beta chain) was documented in a study of beta chain features in type 1 diabetes. Study-wide background: Taken together, all samples contributed some 100 million examined sorted cells. Overall study results and limits: Type 1 diabetes patients had TCRB CDR3s that were shorter (moderately but significantly so) in all four CD4+ subsets.

Remarks on this clone: Its matching antigen is unknown.

Sequencing targeted expressed TCRB transcripts, as all isolated RNA had been reverse transcribed. The average output of naive, central memory and regulatory T cell samples was several million reads. TCRdb's copy holds only in-frame clones and misses some; the assay was immunoSEQ multiplex PCR. The data hold some 280,000 clones, with approximately 15% observed a single time. The germline gives CDR1 SGDLS, CDR2 YYNGEE. This CDR3 has 19 residues. The V gene end was trimmed by 0 bases and the J gene end by 1 base; junction bases not matched to a gene: 5. Isolation of CD4+ naive, central memory, regulatory and stem cell-like memory cells was achieved by sorting via CD45RO/CCR7/CD25/CD127/CD95/CD27. Purities in excess of 95% were seen in all sorted populations.

Material: naive CD4+ T cells from blood. This receptor was obtained from a man aged 25-45 years with type 1 diabetes. V gene TRBV9 combines with J gene TRBJ2-3, with 16 positions matching TRBD2. The DNA for the CDR3 is TGTGCCAGCAGCGTAGGGGGACTAGCGGGAGGGCCGGGCACAGATACGCAGTATTTT. Translation: CASSVGGLAGGPGTDTQYF.